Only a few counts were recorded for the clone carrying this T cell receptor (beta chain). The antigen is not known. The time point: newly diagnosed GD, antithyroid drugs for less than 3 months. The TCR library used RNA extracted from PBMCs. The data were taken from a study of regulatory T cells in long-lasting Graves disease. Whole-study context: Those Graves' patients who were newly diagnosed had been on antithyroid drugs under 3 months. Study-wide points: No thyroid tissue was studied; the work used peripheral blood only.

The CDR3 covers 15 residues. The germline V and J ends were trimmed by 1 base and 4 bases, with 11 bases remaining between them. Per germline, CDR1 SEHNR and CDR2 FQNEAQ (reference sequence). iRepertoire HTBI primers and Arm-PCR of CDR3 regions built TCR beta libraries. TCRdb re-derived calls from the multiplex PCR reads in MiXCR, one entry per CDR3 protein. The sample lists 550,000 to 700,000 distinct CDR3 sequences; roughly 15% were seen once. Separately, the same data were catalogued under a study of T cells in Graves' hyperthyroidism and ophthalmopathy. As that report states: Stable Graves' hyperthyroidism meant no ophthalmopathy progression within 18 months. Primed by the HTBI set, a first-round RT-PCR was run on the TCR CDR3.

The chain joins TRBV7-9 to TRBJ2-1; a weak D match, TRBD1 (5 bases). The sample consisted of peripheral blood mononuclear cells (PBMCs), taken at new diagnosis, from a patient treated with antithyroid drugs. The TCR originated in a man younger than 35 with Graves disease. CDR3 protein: CASSLGAGNYNEQFF. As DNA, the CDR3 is TGTGCCAGCAGCTTAGGAGCAGGGAATTACAATGAGCAGTTCTTC.